Listed below are T cell receptor beta chains from one sample, sequenced in a study of T cells after posttransplantation cyclophosphamide. Method: immunoSEQ multiplex PCR; TCRdb's copy keeps in-frame clones and lacks some. This table holds 35,000 to 50,000 clones, 90% found once. Sequencing used PBMCs, obtained roughly 59 days after allogeneic stem cell transplant with posttransplant cyclophosphamide. These receptors came from a male patient aged 60 to 75 who received an allogeneic stem cell transplant from a related donor and was CMV-positive. These T cells may partly come from the graft donor. Both conserved end residues are part of each CDR3. The D gene is left open where the match is weak. Rows may omit the clone size; those that give it use once, few, many or a size class.

TRBV5-6	.	TRBJ1-4	.	TGTGCCAGCAGCTTCGACAGCTATAATGAAAAACTGTTTTTT	CASSFDSYNEKLFF
TRBV2	.	TRBJ2-2	.	TGTGCCAGCAGTAAAGACAGGTCTTCCACCGGGGAGCTGTTTTTT	CASSKDRSSTGELFF
TRBV5-1	once	TRBJ1-1	TRBD1	TGCGCCAGCAGCTTCCACGGACAGGGCGGCACTGAAGCTTTCTTT	CASSFHGQGGTEAFF
TRBV7-6	.	TRBJ2-5	.	TGTGCCAGCAGCCAGATGGCAGGGCGAGTAGAGACCCAGTACTTC	CASSQMAGRVETQYF
TRBV11-2	.	TRBJ1-4	.	TGTGCCAGCAGCCGATGGACGGGGGGGACTAATGAAAAACTGTTTTTT	CASSRWTGGTNEKLFF
TRBV6-1	.	TRBJ2-4	.	TGTGCCAGCAGTGCACAGGGTTCCGGCAAAAACATTCAGTACTTC	CASSAQGSGKNIQYF
TRBV5-6	.	TRBJ2-1	.	TGTGCCAGCAGCCCGCGGGGAGTAAGCTCCTACAATGAGCAGTTCTTC	CASSPRGVSSYNEQFF
TRBV6-1	once	TRBJ1-4	TRBD1	TGTGCCAGCAGGGGACAGGCCCGAGGACTGTTTTTT	CASRGQARGLFF
TRBV2	.	TRBJ2-7	.	TGTGCCAGCATAGTAGTGGAGGGGGCAAACCTTTACGAGCAGTACTTC	CASIVVEGANLYEQYF
TRBV29-1	.	TRBJ1-1	TRBD1	TGCAGCGTTGGGCGCACCGGGACAGGGGTCACTGAAGCTTTCTTT	CSVGRTGTGVTEAFF
TRBV7-9	.	TRBJ1-2	.	TGTGCCAGCAGCCGCGTAGGAGACAAGGGGGGCTACACCTTC	CASSRVGDKGGYTF
TRBV19	.	TRBJ2-1	TRBD2	TGTGCCAGTAGTATTGGCGGGGGGGGCCAAAATGAGCAGTTCTTC	CASSIGGGGQNEQFF
TRBV6-1	.	TRBJ1-5	.	TGTGCCAGCAGTCCCGGGATCAATCAGCCCCAGCATTTT	CASSPGINQPQHF
TRBV18	once	TRBJ2-1	.	TGTGCCAGCTCATCGGGTAGCTCGGTCTACAATGAGCAGTTCTTC	CASSSGSSVYNEQFF
TRBV6-5	.	TRBJ1-2	.	TGTGCCAGCAGCACCATGAGGGATGGCTACACCTTC	CASSTMRDGYTF
TRBV7-9	once	TRBJ1-1	.	TGTGCCAGCAGCTTTGGGGAGGGGGTTTTCACTGAAGCTTTCTTT	CASSFGEGVFTEAFF
TRBV7-9	.	TRBJ2-3	TRBD2	TGTGCCAGCAGCCTCTCTCTTCGGGGGGGGACAGATACGCAGTATTTT	CASSLSLRGGTDTQYF
TRBV5-1	.	TRBJ1-3	.	TGCGCCAGCGCACCAACAGGGATCTCTGGAAACACCATATATTTT	CASAPTGISGNTIYF
TRBV27	.	TRBJ1-5	TRBD1	TGTGCCAGCAGTTTCAAAACAGGGGGTGGAGGGCCCCAGCATTTT	CASSFKTGGGGPQHF
TRBV5-1	.	TRBJ2-5	TRBD1	TGCGCCAGCACAAGATCCGGGACAGGGAAAGAGACCCAGTACTTC	CASTRSGTGKETQYF
TRBV6-8	.	TRBJ1-2	TRBD1	TGTGCCAGCAGAGCCGGGACAGAGAACTATGGCTACACCTTC	CASRAGTENYGYTF
TRBV10-3	.	TRBJ2-5	TRBD2	TGTGCCACTTCCGGACTAGCGGGAGAGACCCAGTACTTC	CATSGLAGETQYF
TRBV19	.	TRBJ2-2	.	TGTGCCAGTAGTGTGGCGGGGAGACCTCCCGGGGAGCTGTTTTTT	CASSVAGRPPGELFF
TRBV2	.	TRBJ1-1	.	TGTGCCAGCATTAGATACAGGGACCCCGGTGAAGCTTTCTTT	CASIRYRDPGEAFF
TRBV18	.	TRBJ2-1	TRBD2	TGTGCCAGCTCACTACTAGCGGGGGGGGTAGGGACCTACAATGAGCAGTTCTTC	CASSLLAGGVGTYNEQFF
TRBV6-5	.	TRBJ1-2	.	TGTGCCAGCTCTGGGTGGGGGGAACGAAAATCGGACTACACCTTC	CASSGWGERKSDYTF
TRBV5-5	once	TRBJ2-1	.	TGTGCCAGCAGCCGAACTAAGCCCCAGTGGGATGAGCAGTTCTTC	CASSRTKPQWDEQFF
TRBV4-1	.	TRBJ1-1	TRBD1	TGCGCCAGCAGACAGGGGATATCTGAAGCTTTCTTT	CASRQGISEAFF
TRBV19	.	TRBJ1-4	.	TGTGCCAGTAGTTCAGGGTTTGCAACTAATGAAAAACTGTTTTTT	CASSSGFATNEKLFF
TRBV6-1	.	TRBJ1-6	.	TGTGCCAGCAGTGACGGGATATATAATTCACCCCTCCACTTT	CASSDGIYNSPLHF
TRBV19	.	TRBJ2-1	TRBD2	TGTGCCAGTAGTAGGGGGCGGGGGGTTAATAATGAGCAGTTCTTC	CASSRGRGVNNEQFF
TRBV5-1	.	TRBJ2-7	.	TGCGCCAGCAGCCCCGGCTACGAGCAGTACTTC	CASSPGYEQYF
TRBV7-9	.	TRBJ1-1	.	TGTGCCAGCAGTCCCGGGGGGCCCACTGAAGCTTTCTTT	CASSPGGPTEAFF
TRBV12-5	.	TRBJ2-3	TRBD2	TGTGCTAGTGGTCTCACCCGGACTAGGCTCACAGATACGCAGTATTTT	CASGLTRTRLTDTQYF
TRBV18	.	TRBJ2-3	TRBD2	TGTGCCAGCTCACCACAACGGGGGGGAAGCACAGATACGCAGTATTTT	CASSPQRGGSTDTQYF
TRBV25-1	.	TRBJ1-1	.	TGTGCCAGCAGCCGAGGGGGTTCCACTGAAGCTTTCTTT	CASSRGGSTEAFF
TRBV4-1	.	TRBJ1-5	.	TGCGCCAGCAGCCAAGAGGCTAGGGCTGGCAGCGGGCCCCAGCATTTT	CASSQEARAGSGPQHF
TRBV6-6	.	TRBJ1-6	TRBD1	TGTGCCAGCAGTTCCAGGACAGGAAATTCACCCCTCCACTTT	CASSSRTGNSPLHF
TRBV30	.	TRBJ1-2	.	TGTGCCTGGAGTAGGGACTACTCTGGCTACACCTTC	CAWSRDYSGYTF
TRBV5-1	few	TRBJ2-7	TRBD1	TGCGCCAGCAGCTTGTGGGGACAGGGAACCTACGAGCAGTACTTC	CASSLWGQGTYEQYF
TRBV6-5	.	TRBJ1-2	TRBD1	TGTGCCAGCAGCAGGGGACAGACTAACTATGGCTACACCTTC	CASSRGQTNYGYTF
TRBV2	.	TRBJ2-1	.	TGTGCCAGCAGTGACTCTCGGGGGTTGTACAATGAGCAGTTCTTC	CASSDSRGLYNEQFF
TRBV7-9	.	TRBJ2-1	TRBD2	TGTGCCAGCAGCTTAGTTCGGCTAGCGGGGAGCTCCTACAATGAGCAGTTCTTC	CASSLVRLAGSSYNEQFF
TRBV10-1	.	TRBJ1-1	TRBD1	TGCGCCAGCAGCCCAGGGGGCACTGAAGCTTTCTTT	CASSPGGTEAFF
TRBV6-1	.	TRBJ1-5	.	TGTGCCAGCAGTGAAGGCGTCGTCCAGCCCCAGCATTTT	CASSEGVVQPQHF
TRBV27	.	TRBJ2-1	TRBD2	TGTGCCAGCAGTTCCCTCGCGGGGGGAATTTACAATGAGCAGTTCTTC	CASSSLAGGIYNEQFF
TRBV25-1	few	TRBJ1-1	TRBD1	TGTGCCAGCAGTGAATTTTACGGGACAGCCTACACTGAAGCTTTCTTT	CASSEFYGTAYTEAFF
TRBV5-1	once	TRBJ1-6	.	TGCGCCAGCAGCCTCACGTGGGGGGTGGACTCCCCCCTCCACTTT	CASSLTWGVDSPLHF
TRBV9	.	TRBJ2-1	TRBD2	TGTGCCAGCAGCGTAGGATCAAGCGGGGGAAACAATGAGCAGTTCTTC	CASSVGSSGGNNEQFF
TRBV5-1	.	TRBJ1-2	TRBD1	TGCGCCAGCAGCGTCCCAGGGGGTAATGGCTACACCTTC	CASSVPGGNGYTF
TRBV6-5	once	TRBJ1-6	.	TGTGCCAGCGGACAAGCTCGTGATAATTCACCCCTCCACTTT	CASGQARDNSPLHF
TRBV28	.	TRBJ1-1	TRBD1	TGTGCCAGCAGCCGACAGACAGGGGGCACTGAAGCTTTCTTT	CASSRQTGGTEAFF
TRBV15	.	TRBJ1-4	.	TGTGCCACCAGCAAGGGAGGGGATAATGAAAAACTGTTTTTT	CATSKGGDNEKLFF
TRBV5-1	.	TRBJ1-1	.	TGCGCCAGCAGCTGGACAGTGAACACTGAAGCTTTCTTT	CASSWTVNTEAFF
TRBV18	once	TRBJ2-7	TRBD1	TGTGCCAGCTCACAAACCCTGGGACAGGGGGCCTACGAGCAGTACTTC	CASSQTLGQGAYEQYF